This T cell receptor beta chain comes out of a study of shared clonotypes between healthy human individuals. Germline V gene data show CDR1 as SQVTM and CDR2 as ANQGSEA. There are 14 residues in the CDR3. The V end was cut by 6 bases, the J end by 5 bases, with 18 bases between. TCRdb's copy holds only in-frame clones and misses some; the assay was immunoSEQ multiplex PCR. This table has about 1 million clones, around three quarters appearing once. The investigators split CD4+ cells into a CD45RA+ naive subset and a CD45RA-negative memory subset. The specimen was memory CD4+ T cells from PBMCs. Subset given: CD45RA-negative fraction. V usage is TRBV29-1 and J usage is TRBJ2-3; D is possibly TRBD1 (7 bases). The receptor was isolated from a man aged 18 to 30 in good health. Some clones in this sample may be carry-over from other donors' samples. CDR3 coding DNA: TGCAGCGTGCTAGGGGGCAGGGAGGTAGATACGCAGTATTTT. As protein: CSVLGGREVDTQYF.